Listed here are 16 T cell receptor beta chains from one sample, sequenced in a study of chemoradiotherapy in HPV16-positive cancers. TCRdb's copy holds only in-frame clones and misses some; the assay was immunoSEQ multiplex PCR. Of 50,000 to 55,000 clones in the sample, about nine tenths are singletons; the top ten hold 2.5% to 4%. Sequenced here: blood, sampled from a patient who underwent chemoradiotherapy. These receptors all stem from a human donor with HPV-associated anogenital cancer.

The CDR3 loop reads CAWTGAGGTALHF. CDR3 bases: TGTGCCTGGACGGGGGCAGGTGGGACGGCCCTCCACTTT. This chain uses TRBV30 with TRBJ1-6; TRBD1 is a possible D gene (6 bases). CDR3 size: 13 residues. Germline loops: CDR1 GTSNPN, CDR2 SVGIG (reference sequence). V was shortened by 4 bases and J by 14 bases, with 18 bases between the two germline ends.

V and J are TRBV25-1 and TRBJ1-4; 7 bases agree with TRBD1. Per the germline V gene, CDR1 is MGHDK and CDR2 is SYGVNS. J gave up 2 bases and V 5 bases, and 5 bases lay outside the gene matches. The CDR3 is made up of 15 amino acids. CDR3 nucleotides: TGTGCCAGCAGTCCTCCGGGACAGACTAATGAAAAACTGTTTTTT. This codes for CASSPPGQTNEKLFF.

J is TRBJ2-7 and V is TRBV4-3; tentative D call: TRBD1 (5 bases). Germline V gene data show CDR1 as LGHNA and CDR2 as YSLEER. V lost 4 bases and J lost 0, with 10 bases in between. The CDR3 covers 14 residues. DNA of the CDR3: TGCGCCAGCAGCCTCAGGGAAACCTCCTACGAGCAGTACTTC. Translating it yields CASSLRETSYEQYF.

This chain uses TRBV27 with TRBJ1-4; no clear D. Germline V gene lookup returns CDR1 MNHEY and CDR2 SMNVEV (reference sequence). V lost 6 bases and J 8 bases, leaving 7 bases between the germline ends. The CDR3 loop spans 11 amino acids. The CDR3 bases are TGTGCCAGCAGGGGGAGCGAAAAACTGTTTTTT. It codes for CASRGSEKLFF.

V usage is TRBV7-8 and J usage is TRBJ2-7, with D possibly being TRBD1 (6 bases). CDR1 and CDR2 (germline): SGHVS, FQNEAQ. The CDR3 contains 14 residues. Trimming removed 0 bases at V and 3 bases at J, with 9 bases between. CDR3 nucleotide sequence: TGTGCCAGCAGCTTAGCCCAGGGACACTACGAGCAGTACTTC. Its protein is CASSLAQGHYEQYF.

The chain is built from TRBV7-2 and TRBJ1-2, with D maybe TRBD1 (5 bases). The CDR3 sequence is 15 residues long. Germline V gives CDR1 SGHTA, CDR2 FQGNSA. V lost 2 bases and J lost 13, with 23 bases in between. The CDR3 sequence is CASSLQGRTTTGCTF. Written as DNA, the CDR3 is TGTGCCAGCAGCTTACAGGGACGGACTACGACCGGATGCACCTTC.

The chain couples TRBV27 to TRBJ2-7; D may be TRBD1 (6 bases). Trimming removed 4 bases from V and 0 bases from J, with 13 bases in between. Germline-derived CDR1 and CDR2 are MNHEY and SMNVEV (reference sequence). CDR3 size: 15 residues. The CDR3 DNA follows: TGTGCCAGCAGTTCAAGGACAGTAAGCTCCTACGAGCAGTACTTC. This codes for CASSSRTVSSYEQYF.

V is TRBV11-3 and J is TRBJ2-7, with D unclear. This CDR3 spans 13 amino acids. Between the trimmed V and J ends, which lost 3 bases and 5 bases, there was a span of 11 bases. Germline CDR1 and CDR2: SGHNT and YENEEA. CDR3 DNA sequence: TGTGCCAGCAGCTTGACGGCAGACCACGAGCAGTACTTC. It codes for CASSLTADHEQYF. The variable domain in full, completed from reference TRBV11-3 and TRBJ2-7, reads EAGVVQSPRYKIIEKKQPVAFWCNPISGHNTLYWYLQNLGQGPELLIRYENEEAVDDSQLPKDRFSAERLKGVDSTLKIQPAELGDSAVYLCASSLTADHEQYFGPGTRLTVT.

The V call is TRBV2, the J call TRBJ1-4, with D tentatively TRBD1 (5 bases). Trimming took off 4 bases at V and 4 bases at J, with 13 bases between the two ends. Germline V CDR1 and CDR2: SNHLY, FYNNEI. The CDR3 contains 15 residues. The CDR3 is CASSANRGVNEKLFF. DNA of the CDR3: TGTGCCAGCAGTGCGAACCGGGGCGTTAATGAAAAACTGTTTTTT.

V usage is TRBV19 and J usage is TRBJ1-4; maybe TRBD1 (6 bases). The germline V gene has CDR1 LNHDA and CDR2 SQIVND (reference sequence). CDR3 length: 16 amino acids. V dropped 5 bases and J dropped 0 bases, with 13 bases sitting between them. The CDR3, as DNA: TGTGCCAGTAGTGTGACAGGTGCGGCAACTAATGAAAAACTGTTTTTT. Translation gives CASSVTGAATNEKLFF.

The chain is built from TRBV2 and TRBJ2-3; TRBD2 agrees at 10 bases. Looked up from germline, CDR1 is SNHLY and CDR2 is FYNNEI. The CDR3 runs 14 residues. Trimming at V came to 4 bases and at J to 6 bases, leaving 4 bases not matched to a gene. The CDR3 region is CASSAPSGGDTQYF. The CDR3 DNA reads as TGTGCCAGCAGTGCGCCTAGCGGGGGTGATACGCAGTATTTT.

The CDR3 protein is CASSEVLAGREQYF. In DNA, the CDR3 is TGTGCCAGCAGTGAAGTACTAGCGGGTCGAGAGCAGTACTTC. The rearrangement uses TRBV2 and TRBJ2-7; TRBD2 matches 9 bases. V shed 1 base and J 7 bases; nucleotides not matched to a gene: 5. Germline V gene sequence: CDR1 SNHLY, CDR2 FYNNEI. CDR3 length equals 14 residues.

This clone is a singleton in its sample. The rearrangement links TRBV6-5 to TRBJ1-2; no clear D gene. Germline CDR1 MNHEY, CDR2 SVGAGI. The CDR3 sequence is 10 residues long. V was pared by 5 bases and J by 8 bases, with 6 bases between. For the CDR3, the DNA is TGTGCCAGCAGTCTCGGCGGCTACACCTTC. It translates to CASSLGGYTF.

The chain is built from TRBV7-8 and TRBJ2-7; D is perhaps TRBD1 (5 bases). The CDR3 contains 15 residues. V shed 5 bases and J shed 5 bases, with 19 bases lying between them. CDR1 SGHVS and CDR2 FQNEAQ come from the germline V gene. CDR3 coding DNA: TGTGCCAGCAGCCCCATTAGGGGCAGAAGCAACGAGCAGTACTTC. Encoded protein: CASSPIRGRSNEQYF.

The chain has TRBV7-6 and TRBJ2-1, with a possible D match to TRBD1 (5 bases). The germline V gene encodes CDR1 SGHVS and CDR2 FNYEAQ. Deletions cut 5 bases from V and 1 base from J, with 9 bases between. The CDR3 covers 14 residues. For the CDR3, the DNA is TGTGCCAGCAGCCCAGGGTCTTCCTACAATGAGCAGTTCTTC. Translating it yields CASSPGSSYNEQFF.

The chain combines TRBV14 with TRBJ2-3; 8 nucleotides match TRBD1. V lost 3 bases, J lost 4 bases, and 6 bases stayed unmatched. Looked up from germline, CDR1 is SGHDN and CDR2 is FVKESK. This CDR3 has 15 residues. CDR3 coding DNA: TGTGCCAGCAGCCACGGACAGGGCCGGGCAGATACGCAGTATTTT. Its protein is CASSHGQGRADTQYF.